These T cell receptor beta chains were read from a single sample in a study of blood T cells in healthy people across ages. TCRdb recomputed calls from the 5' RACE reads with MiXCR, one row per CDR3 protein. The sample carries roughly 1.4 million distinct CDR3 sequences, 59% recorded once. Sequenced: blood. The receptors stem from a man between 18 and 29 years old in good health. Each CDR3 is given with its conserved first and last residue. D genes are given only for firm matches. The size entry is marked missing in some rows and otherwise reads once, few, many or a size class.

cdr3_length: 13
clone_size: .
d_call: .
v_call: TRBV7-2
j_call: TRBJ2-1
cdr3_nt: TGTGCCAGCAGCTTAGGTCGAGCAGTGGAACAGTTCTTC
cdr3_aa: CASSLGRAVEQFF

cdr3_length: 15
clone_size: few
d_call: .
v_call: TRBV7-2
j_call: TRBJ2-3
cdr3_nt: TGTGCCAGCAGCTTATTAGGCCAATACACAGATACGCAGTATTTT
cdr3_aa: CASSLLGQYTDTQYF

cdr3_length: 15
clone_size: .
d_call: TRBD1
v_call: TRBV5-1
j_call: TRBJ2-1
cdr3_nt: TGCGCCAGCAGCTCCGGGACAGGGACTAACAATGAGCAGTTCTTC
cdr3_aa: CASSSGTGTNNEQFF

cdr3_length: 14
clone_size: .
d_call: .
v_call: TRBV14
j_call: TRBJ1-2
cdr3_nt: TGTGCCAGCAGCCAGGGGGCTGGGTTACATGGCTACACCTTC
cdr3_aa: CASSQGAGLHGYTF

cdr3_length: 15
clone_size: .
d_call: TRBD2
v_call: TRBV20-1
j_call: TRBJ2-1
cdr3_nt: TGCAGTGCCGAGTGGGCTAGCGGGGGTTACAATGAGCAGTTCTTC
cdr3_aa: CSAEWASGGYNEQFF

cdr3_length: 17
clone_size: few
d_call: TRBD1
v_call: TRBV27
j_call: TRBJ1-2
cdr3_nt: TGTGCCAGCAGTCAGATGGGACAGGGGTTGATGGACTATGGCTACACCTTC
cdr3_aa: CASSQMGQGLMDYGYTF

cdr3_length: 15
clone_size: .
d_call: .
v_call: TRBV3-1
j_call: TRBJ2-7
cdr3_nt: TGTGCCAGCAGCCAAAGACAGCACAGAGACTACGAGCAGTACTTC
cdr3_aa: CASSQRQHRDYEQYF

cdr3_length: 13
clone_size: .
d_call: .
v_call: TRBV28
j_call: TRBJ1-5
cdr3_nt: TGTGCCAGCAGGACATCAGGGACCCAGCCCCAGCATTTT
cdr3_aa: CASRTSGTQPQHF

cdr3_length: 13
clone_size: .
d_call: TRBD1
v_call: TRBV28
j_call: TRBJ2-7
cdr3_nt: TGTGCCAGCATAACGACAGGGGCCTACGAGCAGTACTTC
cdr3_aa: CASITTGAYEQYF

cdr3_length: 13
clone_size: .
d_call: .
v_call: TRBV29-1
j_call: TRBJ1-2
cdr3_nt: TGCAGCTACAAGCCCGGGACCGGCTATGGCTACACCTTC
cdr3_aa: CSYKPGTGYGYTF

cdr3_length: 13
clone_size: .
d_call: TRBD2
v_call: TRBV27
j_call: TRBJ2-7
cdr3_nt: TGTGCCGTGGGGCTAGCGGGAGGAGATGAGCAGTACTTC
cdr3_aa: CAVGLAGGDEQYF

cdr3_length: 15
clone_size: .
d_call: TRBD1
v_call: TRBV5-1
j_call: TRBJ1-1
cdr3_nt: TGCGCCAGCACCCTGGGGGACAGGGGATGGACTGAAGCTTTCTTT
cdr3_aa: CASTLGDRGWTEAFF

cdr3_length: 11
clone_size: .
d_call: .
v_call: TRBV7-9
j_call: TRBJ1-6
cdr3_nt: TGTGCCAGCAGCGCTGGTCCACCCCTCCACTTT
cdr3_aa: CASSAGPPLHF

cdr3_length: 15
clone_size: .
d_call: .
v_call: TRBV15
j_call: TRBJ2-2
cdr3_nt: TGTGCCACCAGCAGAGATGGATCCGATCCCGGGGAGCTGTTTTTT
cdr3_aa: CATSRDGSDPGELFF

cdr3_length: 16
clone_size: .
d_call: .
v_call: TRBV6-2/TRBV6-3
j_call: TRBJ2-4
cdr3_nt: TGTGCCAGCAGTTACAAGACAGGGGAGGGTGGGAACATTCAGTACTTC
cdr3_aa: CASSYKTGEGGNIQYF

cdr3_length: 16
clone_size: .
d_call: .
v_call: TRBV24-1
j_call: TRBJ2-5
cdr3_nt: TGTGCCACCAGTGAACCCCTCGTTACGGTCCTTGAGACCCAGTACTTC
cdr3_aa: CATSEPLVTVLETQYF

cdr3_length: 15
clone_size: .
d_call: .
v_call: TRBV5-1
j_call: TRBJ2-3
cdr3_nt: TGCGCCAGCAGCTCACAGGGACGGAGCACAGATACGCAGTATTTT
cdr3_aa: CASSSQGRSTDTQYF

cdr3_length: 16
clone_size: few
d_call: TRBD1
v_call: TRBV4-1
j_call: TRBJ2-7
cdr3_nt: TGCGCCAGCAGCCCGGGACAGGTCTTCGGGAATGACGAGCAGTACTTC
cdr3_aa: CASSPGQVFGNDEQYF

cdr3_length: 13
clone_size: .
d_call: .
v_call: TRBV5-1
j_call: TRBJ2-3
cdr3_nt: TGCGCCAGCAGCCCGGAAAGGGAGGATACGCAGTATTTT
cdr3_aa: CASSPEREDTQYF

cdr3_length: 10
clone_size: .
d_call: .
v_call: TRBV29-1
j_call: TRBJ2-1
cdr3_nt: TGCAGCGTTGTAGGGGGTGAGCAGTTCTTC
cdr3_aa: CSVVGGEQFF

cdr3_length: 12
clone_size: .
d_call: .
v_call: TRBV6-6
j_call: TRBJ2-1
cdr3_nt: TGTGCCAGTGGCTGGGGGAACAATGAGCAGTTCTTC
cdr3_aa: CASGWGNNEQFF

cdr3_length: 13
clone_size: .
d_call: .
v_call: TRBV20-1
j_call: TRBJ2-7
cdr3_nt: TGCAGTGCCTCAGGGGGGCGCGCCGACGAGCAGTACTTC
cdr3_aa: CSASGGRADEQYF

cdr3_length: 12
clone_size: .
d_call: .
v_call: TRBV5-1
j_call: TRBJ2-1
cdr3_nt: TGCGCCAGCTACGTCGGGGTTAATGAGCAGTTCTTC
cdr3_aa: CASYVGVNEQFF

cdr3_length: 16
clone_size: .
d_call: .
v_call: TRBV20-1
j_call: TRBJ2-5
cdr3_nt: TGCAGTGCGAGCTTGTGGGGGGGCGCGAGGCAAGAGACCCAGTACTTC
cdr3_aa: CSASLWGGARQETQYF

cdr3_length: 15
clone_size: .
d_call: .
v_call: TRBV19
j_call: TRBJ1-6
cdr3_nt: TGTGCCACCCAAGGCGCAGGGGCTCGCAATTCACCCCTCCACTTT
cdr3_aa: CATQGAGARNSPLHF

cdr3_length: 15
clone_size: .
d_call: .
v_call: TRBV11-2
j_call: TRBJ2-6
cdr3_nt: TGTGCCAGCAGGCTCGAAAGCTCTGGGGCCAACGTCCTGACTTTC
cdr3_aa: CASRLESSGANVLTF

cdr3_length: 17
clone_size: few
d_call: .
v_call: TRBV10-3
j_call: TRBJ2-6
cdr3_nt: TGTGCCGTCTCAGGTATGGACCGGGGATCCGGGGCCAACGTCCTGACTTTC
cdr3_aa: CAVSGMDRGSGANVLTF

cdr3_length: 14
clone_size: .
d_call: TRBD1
v_call: TRBV12-3/TRBV12-4
j_call: TRBJ1-2
cdr3_nt: TGTGCCAGCAGTGTAGGGGGACAGGCCTATGGCTACACCTTC
cdr3_aa: CASSVGGQAYGYTF

cdr3_length: 12
clone_size: .
d_call: TRBD2
v_call: TRBV29-1
j_call: TRBJ2-2
cdr3_nt: TGCAGCTCTAGCGGTAACACCGGGGAGCTGTTTTTT
cdr3_aa: CSSSGNTGELFF

cdr3_length: 17
clone_size: .
d_call: .
v_call: TRBV3-1
j_call: TRBJ2-1
cdr3_nt: TGTGCCAGCAGCCAAGATCTGGGGAGGGGGTCCTACAATGAGCAGTTCTTC
cdr3_aa: CASSQDLGRGSYNEQFF

cdr3_length: 16
clone_size: .
d_call: .
v_call: TRBV4-1
j_call: TRBJ2-1
cdr3_nt: TGCGCCAGCAGCCAAGAAGGGGCGGCGTTGATCAATGAGCAGTTCTTC
cdr3_aa: CASSQEGAALINEQFF

cdr3_length: 13
clone_size: .
d_call: .
v_call: TRBV4-2
j_call: TRBJ2-7
cdr3_nt: TGTGCCAGCAGGGAGGCCGGGGCATACGAGCAGTACTTC
cdr3_aa: CASREAGAYEQYF

cdr3_length: 16
clone_size: .
d_call: .
v_call: TRBV11-1
j_call: TRBJ2-7
cdr3_nt: TGTGCCAGCAGCTTAGCGTTCCGGGACTGGTCCTACGAGCAGTACTTC
cdr3_aa: CASSLAFRDWSYEQYF

cdr3_length: 13
clone_size: few
d_call: .
v_call: TRBV6-1
j_call: TRBJ2-1
cdr3_nt: TGTGCCAGCAGTCCCGCGCAGGGTAATGAGCAGTTCTTC
cdr3_aa: CASSPAQGNEQFF

cdr3_length: 11
clone_size: few
d_call: .
v_call: TRBV12-3/TRBV12-4
j_call: TRBJ2-7
cdr3_nt: TGTGCCAGCAAGACCCTCGGCGAGCAGTACTTC
cdr3_aa: CASKTLGEQYF